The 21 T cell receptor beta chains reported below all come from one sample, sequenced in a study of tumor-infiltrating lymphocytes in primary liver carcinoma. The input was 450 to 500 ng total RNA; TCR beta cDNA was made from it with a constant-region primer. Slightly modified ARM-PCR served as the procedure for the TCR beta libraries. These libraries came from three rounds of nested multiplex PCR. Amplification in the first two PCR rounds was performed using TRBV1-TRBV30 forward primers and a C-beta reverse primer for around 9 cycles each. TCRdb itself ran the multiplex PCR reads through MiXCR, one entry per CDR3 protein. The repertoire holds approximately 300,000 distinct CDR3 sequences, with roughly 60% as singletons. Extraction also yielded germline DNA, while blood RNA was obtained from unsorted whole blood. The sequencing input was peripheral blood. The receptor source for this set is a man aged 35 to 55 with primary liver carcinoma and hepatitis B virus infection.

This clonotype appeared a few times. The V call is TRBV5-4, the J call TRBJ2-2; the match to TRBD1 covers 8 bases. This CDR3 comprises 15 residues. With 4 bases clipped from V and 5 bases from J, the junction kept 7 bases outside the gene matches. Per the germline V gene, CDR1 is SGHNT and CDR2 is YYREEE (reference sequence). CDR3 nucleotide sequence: TGTGCCAGCAGCAATGACAGGGGATATACCGGGGAGCTGTTTTTT. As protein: CASSNDRGYTGELFF.

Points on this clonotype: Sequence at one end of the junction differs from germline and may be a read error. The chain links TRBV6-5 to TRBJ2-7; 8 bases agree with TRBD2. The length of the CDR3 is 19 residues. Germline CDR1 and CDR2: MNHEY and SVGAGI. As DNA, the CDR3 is TGTGGCAGCAGTTACTCGGTGTTGGGACTAGGGGGACTAGGCGACGAACAGTACTTC. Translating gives CGSSYSVLGLGGLGDEQYF.

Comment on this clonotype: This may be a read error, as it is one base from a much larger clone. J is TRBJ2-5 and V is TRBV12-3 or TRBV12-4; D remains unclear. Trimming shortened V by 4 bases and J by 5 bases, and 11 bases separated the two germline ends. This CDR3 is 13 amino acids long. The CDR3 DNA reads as TGTGCCAGCAGTTCCTACGGAAATGAGACCCAGTACTTC. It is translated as CASSSYGNETQYF.

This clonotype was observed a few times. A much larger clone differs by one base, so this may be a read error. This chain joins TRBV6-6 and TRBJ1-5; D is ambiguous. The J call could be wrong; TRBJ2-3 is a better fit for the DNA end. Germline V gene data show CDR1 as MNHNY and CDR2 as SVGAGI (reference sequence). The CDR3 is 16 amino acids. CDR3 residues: CASSYSGGNSNQPQYF. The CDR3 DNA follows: TGTGCCAGCAGTTACTCCGGTGGGAATAGCAATCAGCCCCAGTATTTT.

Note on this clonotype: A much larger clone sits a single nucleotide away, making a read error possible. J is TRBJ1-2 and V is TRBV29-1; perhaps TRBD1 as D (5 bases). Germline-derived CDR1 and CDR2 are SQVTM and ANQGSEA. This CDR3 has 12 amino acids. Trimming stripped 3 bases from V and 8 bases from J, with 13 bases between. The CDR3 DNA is TGCAGCGTTGAGGGGGGAAGGCTGGGCTACACCTTC. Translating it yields CSVEGGRLGYTF.

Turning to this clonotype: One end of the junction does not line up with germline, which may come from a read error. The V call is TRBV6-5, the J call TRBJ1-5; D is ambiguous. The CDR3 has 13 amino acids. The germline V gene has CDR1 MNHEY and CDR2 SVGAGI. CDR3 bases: TGTGTCAGCAGCCAAGTCATTTCCGGGGCCCAGCATTTT. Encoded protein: CVSSQVISGAQHF.

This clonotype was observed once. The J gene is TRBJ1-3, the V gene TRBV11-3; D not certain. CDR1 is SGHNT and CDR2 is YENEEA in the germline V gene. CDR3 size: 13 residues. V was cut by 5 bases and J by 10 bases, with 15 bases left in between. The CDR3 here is CASSHPETKTIYF. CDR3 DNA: TGTGCCAGCAGCCACCCAGAGACAAAGACCATATATTTT.

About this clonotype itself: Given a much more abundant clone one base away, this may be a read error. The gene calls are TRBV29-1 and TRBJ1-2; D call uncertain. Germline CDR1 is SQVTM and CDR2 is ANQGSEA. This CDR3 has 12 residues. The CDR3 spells CGVGEDSYGYTF. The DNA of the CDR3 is TGCGGCGTTGGGGAGGATAGCTATGGCTACACCTTC.

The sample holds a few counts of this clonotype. CDR3 residues: CASSQGLASSSYNEQFF. CDR3 DNA sequence: TGTGCCAGCAGCCAAGGACTAGCGTCGAGCTCCTACAATGAGCAGTTCTTC. V gene TRBV14 combines with J gene TRBJ2-1, with 8 nucleotides matching TRBD2. The CDR3 has 17 amino acids. Trimming took 1 base from V and 0 from J; bases not matched to a gene: 5. Germline V gene data show CDR1 as SGHDN and CDR2 as FVKESK.

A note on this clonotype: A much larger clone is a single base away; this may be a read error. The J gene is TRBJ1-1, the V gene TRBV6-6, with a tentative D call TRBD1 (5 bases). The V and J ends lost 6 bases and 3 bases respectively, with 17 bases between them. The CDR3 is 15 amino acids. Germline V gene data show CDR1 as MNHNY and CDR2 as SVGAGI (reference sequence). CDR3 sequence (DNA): TGTGCCAGCAGACGGTCCAGGGAAAAGCACACTGAAGCTTTCTTT. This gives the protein CASRRSREKHTEAFF.

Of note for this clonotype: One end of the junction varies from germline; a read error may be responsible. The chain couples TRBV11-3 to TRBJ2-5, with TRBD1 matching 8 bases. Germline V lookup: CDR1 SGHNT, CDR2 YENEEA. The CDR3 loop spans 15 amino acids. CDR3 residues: CASSLATGERETQCF. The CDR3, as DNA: TGTGCCAGCAGCCTCGCGACAGGGGAAAGAGAGACCCAGTGCTTC.

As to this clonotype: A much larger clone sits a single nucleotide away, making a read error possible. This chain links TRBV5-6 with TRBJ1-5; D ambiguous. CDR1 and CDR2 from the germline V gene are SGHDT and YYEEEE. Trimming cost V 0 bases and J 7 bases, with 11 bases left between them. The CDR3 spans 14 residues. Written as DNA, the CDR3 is TGTGCCAGCAGCTTGGGCGGGTCGCGGCAGCCCCAGCATTTT. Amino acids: CASSLGGSRQPQHF.

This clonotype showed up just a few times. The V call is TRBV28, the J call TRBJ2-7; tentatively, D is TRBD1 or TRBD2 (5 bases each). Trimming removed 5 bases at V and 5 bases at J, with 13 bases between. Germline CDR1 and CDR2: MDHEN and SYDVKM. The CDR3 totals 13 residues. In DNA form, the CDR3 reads TGTGCCAGCAGTCTCTTGGGGGTGAACGAGCAGTACTTC. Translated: CASSLLGVNEQYF. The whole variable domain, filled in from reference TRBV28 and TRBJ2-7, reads DVKVTQSSRYLVKRTGEKVFLECVQDMDHENMFWYRQDPGLGLRLIYFSYDVKMKEKGDIPEGYSVSREKKERFSLILESASTNQTSMYLCASSLLGVNEQYFGPGTRLTVT.

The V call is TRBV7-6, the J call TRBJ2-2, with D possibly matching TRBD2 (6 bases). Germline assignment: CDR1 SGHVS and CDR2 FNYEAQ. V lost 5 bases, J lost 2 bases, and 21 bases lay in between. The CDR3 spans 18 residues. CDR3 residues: CASSPPLRGGVNTGELFF. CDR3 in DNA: TGTGCCAGCAGCCCCCCCTTACGTGGAGGGGTTAACACCGGGGAGCTGTTTTTT.

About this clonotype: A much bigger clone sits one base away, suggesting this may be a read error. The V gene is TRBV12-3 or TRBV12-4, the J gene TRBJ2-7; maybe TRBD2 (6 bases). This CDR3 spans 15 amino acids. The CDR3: CASSGRESSSHEQYF. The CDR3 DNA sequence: TGTGCCAGCAGTGGACGGGAGTCAAGCTCCCACGAGCAGTACTTC.

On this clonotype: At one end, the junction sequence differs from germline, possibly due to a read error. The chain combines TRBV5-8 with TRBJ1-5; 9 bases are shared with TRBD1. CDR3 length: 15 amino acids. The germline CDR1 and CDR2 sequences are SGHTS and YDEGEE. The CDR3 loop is CAGRLGTGKYQPQHF. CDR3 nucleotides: TGTGCCGGCAGACTGGGGACAGGGAAATATCAGCCCCAGCATTTT. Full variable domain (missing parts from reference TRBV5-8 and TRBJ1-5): EAGVTQSPTHLIKTRGQQATLRCSPISGHTSVYWYQQALGLGLQFLLWYDEGEERNRGNFPPRFSGRQFPNYSSELNVNALELEDSALYLCAGRLGTGKYQPQHFGDGTRLSIL.

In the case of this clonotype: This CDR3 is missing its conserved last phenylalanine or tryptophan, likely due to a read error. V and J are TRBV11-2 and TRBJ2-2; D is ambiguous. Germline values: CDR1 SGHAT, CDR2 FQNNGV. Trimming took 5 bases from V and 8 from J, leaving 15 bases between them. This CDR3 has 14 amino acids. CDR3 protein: CASSLPEAGGELFS. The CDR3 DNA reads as TGTGCCAGCAGCCTCCCCGAGGCAGGTGGGGAGCTGTTTTCT.

Here the CDR3 reads CARSPGTVAEQFF. The CDR3 nucleotides are TGTGCCAGGAGCCCCGGGACTGTGGCTGAGCAGTTCTTC. V and J are TRBV12-3 or TRBV12-4 and TRBJ2-1; D may be TRBD2 (6 bases). Trimming cost V 9 bases and J 9 bases, with 18 bases left between them. The CDR3 extends over 13 amino acids.

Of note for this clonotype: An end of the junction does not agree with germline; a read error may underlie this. The CDR3 coding sequence is TGTGCCAGCAGTATTACCCACTACGGGCAGCACTTC. This codes for CASSITHYGQHF. The chain recombines TRBV7-9 with TRBJ2-7; D not certain. The CDR3 contains 12 residues. The V gene's germline CDR1 is SEHNR and CDR2 FQNEAQ (reference sequence).

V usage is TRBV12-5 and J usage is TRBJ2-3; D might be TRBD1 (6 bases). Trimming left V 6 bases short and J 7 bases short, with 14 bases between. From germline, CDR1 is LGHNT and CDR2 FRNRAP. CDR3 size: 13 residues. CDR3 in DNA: TGTGCTAGTGGCCCAACAGGGCTAAATACGCAGTATTTT. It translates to CASGPTGLNTQYF.

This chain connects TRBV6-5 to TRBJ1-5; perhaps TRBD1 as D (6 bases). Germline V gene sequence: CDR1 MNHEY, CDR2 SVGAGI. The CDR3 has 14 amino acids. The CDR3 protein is CISSPRGRNQPQHF. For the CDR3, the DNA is TGTATCAGCAGCCCCCGGGGGCGCAATCAGCCCCAGCATTTT.